The present TCR beta chain was sequenced within a study of T cells in Graves' hyperthyroidism and ophthalmopathy. This clonotype was seen repeatedly, ten times or more. The target antigen is unknown. A NOSPECS grade of at least 4, a Clinical Activity Score of at least 3 and duration under 3 months were recorded in ophthalmopathy patients. General study results and limits: Blood shared most expanded thyroid clonotypes above 0.001.

The CDR3 regions of TCR beta were amplified from RNA transcripts. A set of HTBI primers served as the primers for a first-round RT-PCR of the TCR CDR3. TCRdb re-called the multiplex PCR reads with MiXCR, one entry per CDR3 protein. The sample carries some 500,000 distinct CDR3 sequences, around 22% recorded once. With 5 bases removed from V and 2 bases from J, the gap between germline ends came to 10 bases. The CDR3 consists of 13 residues. Germline CDR1 is MNHEY and CDR2 is SVGAGI. The receptor's source is a young woman with Graves' ophthalmopathy. Sequences were obtained from blood. The genes are TRBV6-5 and TRBJ2-7; D perhaps matches TRBD1 (6 bases). Here the CDR3 reads CASSPPGAYEQYF. CDR3 bases: TGTGCCAGCAGTCCGCCAGGGGCCTACGAGCAGTACTTC.